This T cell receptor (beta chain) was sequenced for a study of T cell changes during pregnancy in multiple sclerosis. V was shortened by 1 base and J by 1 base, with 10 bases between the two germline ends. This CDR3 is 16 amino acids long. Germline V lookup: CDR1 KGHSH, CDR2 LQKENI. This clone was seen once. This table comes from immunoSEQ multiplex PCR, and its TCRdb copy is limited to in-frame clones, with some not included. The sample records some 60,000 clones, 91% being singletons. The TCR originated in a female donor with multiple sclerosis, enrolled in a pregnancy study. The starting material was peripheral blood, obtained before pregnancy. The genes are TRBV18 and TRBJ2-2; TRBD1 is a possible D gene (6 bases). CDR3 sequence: CASSPLQGQNTGELFF. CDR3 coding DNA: TGTGCCAGCTCACCACTCCAGGGACAGAACACCGGGGAGCTGTTTTTT.